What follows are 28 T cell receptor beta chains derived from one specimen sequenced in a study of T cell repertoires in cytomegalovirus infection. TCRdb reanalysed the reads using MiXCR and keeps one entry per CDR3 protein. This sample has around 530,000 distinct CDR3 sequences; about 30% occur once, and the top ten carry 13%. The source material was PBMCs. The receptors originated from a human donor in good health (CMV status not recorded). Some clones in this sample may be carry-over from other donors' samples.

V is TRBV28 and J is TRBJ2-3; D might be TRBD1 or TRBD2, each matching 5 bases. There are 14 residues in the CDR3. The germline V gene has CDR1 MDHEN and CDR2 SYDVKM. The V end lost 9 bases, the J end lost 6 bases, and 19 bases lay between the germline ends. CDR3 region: CASTLFGGGDTQYF. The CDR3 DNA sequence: TGTGCCAGTACTCTCTTTGGGGGTGGGGATACGCAGTATTTT.

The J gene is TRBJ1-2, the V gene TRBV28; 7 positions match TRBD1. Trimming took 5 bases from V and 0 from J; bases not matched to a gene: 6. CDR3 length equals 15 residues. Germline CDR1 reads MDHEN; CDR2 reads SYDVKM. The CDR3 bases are TGTGCCAGCAGTCAAACAGGGGACTCTAACTATGGCTACACCTTC. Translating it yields CASSQTGDSNYGYTF.

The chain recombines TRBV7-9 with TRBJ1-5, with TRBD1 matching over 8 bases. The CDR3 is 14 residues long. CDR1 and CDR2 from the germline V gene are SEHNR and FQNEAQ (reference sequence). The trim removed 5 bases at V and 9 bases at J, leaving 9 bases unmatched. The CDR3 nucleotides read TGTGCCAGCAGCCTCGGACAGGGTGAAGGGCCCCAGCATTTT. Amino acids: CASSLGQGEGPQHF.

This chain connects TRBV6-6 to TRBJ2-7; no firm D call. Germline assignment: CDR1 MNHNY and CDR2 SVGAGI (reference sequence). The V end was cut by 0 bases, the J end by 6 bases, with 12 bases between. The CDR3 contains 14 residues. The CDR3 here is CASSYSTRTAEQYF. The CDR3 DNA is TGTGCCAGCAGTTACTCGACGAGGACCGCCGAGCAGTACTTC.

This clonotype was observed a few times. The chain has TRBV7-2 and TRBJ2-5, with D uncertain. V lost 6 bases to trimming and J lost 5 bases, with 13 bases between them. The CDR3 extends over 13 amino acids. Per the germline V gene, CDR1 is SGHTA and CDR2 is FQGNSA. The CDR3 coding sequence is TGTGCCAGCAGAAGTGGTCCTGGGGAGACCCAGTACTTC. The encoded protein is CASRSGPGETQYF.

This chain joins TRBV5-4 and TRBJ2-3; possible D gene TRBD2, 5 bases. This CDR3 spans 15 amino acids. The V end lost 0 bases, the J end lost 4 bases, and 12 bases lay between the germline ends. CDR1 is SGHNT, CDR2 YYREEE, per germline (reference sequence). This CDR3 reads CASSLEGALADTQYF. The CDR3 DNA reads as TGTGCCAGCAGCTTGGAGGGAGCCCTCGCAGATACGCAGTATTTT.

CDR3 sequence: CASSGGPMRLNQPQHF. The DNA of the CDR3 is TGTGCCAGCAGCGGGGGCCCTATGAGGTTGAATCAGCCCCAGCATTTT. J is TRBJ1-5 and V is TRBV5-6; tentatively, D is TRBD1 (6 bases). This CDR3 has 16 amino acids. Germline loops: CDR1 SGHDT, CDR2 YYEEEE. V shed 4 bases and J shed 4 bases, with 18 bases lying between them.

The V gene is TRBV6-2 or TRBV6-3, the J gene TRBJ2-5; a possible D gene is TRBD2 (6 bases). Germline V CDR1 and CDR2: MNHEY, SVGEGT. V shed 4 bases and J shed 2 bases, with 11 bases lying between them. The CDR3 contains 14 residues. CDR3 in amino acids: CASSSPSAQETQYF. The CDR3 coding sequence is TGTGCCAGCAGTTCCCCTAGCGCACAAGAGACCCAGTACTTC.

For the CDR3, the DNA is TGTGCCACCAGCACCTTAAGGGGGTACACAGATACGCAGTATTTT. This sequence encodes CATSTLRGYTDTQYF. This sequence joins TRBV15 and TRBJ2-3, with TRBD1 as a possible D gene (6 bases). Germline CDR1 reads LNHNV; CDR2 reads YYDKDF (reference sequence). The CDR3 has 15 residues. The V end was cut by 4 bases, the J end by 2 bases, with 13 bases between.

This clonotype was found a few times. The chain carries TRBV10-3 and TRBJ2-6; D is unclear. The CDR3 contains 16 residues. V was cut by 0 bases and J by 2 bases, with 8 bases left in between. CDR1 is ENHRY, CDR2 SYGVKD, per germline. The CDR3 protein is CAISESRLAGANVLTF. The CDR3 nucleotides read TGTGCCATCAGTGAGTCGAGGTTAGCTGGGGCCAACGTCCTGACTTTC.

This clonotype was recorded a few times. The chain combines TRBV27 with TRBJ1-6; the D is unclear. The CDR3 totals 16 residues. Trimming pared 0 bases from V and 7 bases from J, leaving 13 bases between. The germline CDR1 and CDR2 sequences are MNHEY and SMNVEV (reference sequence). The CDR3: CASSLSDRAPNSPLHF. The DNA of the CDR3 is TGTGCCAGCAGTTTATCCGACCGGGCCCCCAATTCACCCCTCCACTTT.

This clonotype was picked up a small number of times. CDR3 sequence (DNA): TGTGCCAGCAGCTTGGGCCCCTGGGGAGACACTAACTATGGCTACACCTTC. Translating it yields CASSLGPWGDTNYGYTF. This chain joins TRBV5-6 and TRBJ1-2; D call uncertain. The CDR3 contains 17 residues. The germline gives CDR1 SGHDT, CDR2 YYEEEE. V lost 0 bases, J lost 0 bases, and 15 bases lay in between.

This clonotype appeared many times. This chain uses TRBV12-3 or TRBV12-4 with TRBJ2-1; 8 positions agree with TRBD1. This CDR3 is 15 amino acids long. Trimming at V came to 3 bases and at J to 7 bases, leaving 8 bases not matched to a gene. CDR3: CASSFATGVLNEQFF. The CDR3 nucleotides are TGTGCCAGCAGTTTCGCGACAGGGGTGCTTAATGAGCAGTTCTTC.

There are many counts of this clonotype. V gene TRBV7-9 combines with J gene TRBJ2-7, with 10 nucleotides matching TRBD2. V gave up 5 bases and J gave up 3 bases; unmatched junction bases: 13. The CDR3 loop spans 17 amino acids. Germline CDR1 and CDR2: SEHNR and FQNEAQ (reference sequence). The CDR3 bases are TGTGCCAGCAGCCCACCGGGCCTAGCGGGAGTGTTCTACGAGCAGTACTTC. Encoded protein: CASSPPGLAGVFYEQYF. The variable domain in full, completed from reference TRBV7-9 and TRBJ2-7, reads DTGVSQNPRHKITKRGQNVTFRCDPISEHNRLYWYRQTLGQGPEFLTYFQNEAQLEKSRLLSDRFSAERPKGSFSTLEIQRTEQGDSAMYLCASSPPGLAGVFYEQYFGPGTRLTVT.

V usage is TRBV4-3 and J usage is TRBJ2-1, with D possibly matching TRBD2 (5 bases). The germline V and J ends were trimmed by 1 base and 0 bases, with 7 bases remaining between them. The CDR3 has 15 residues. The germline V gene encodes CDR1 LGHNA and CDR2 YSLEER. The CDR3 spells CASSQVLASYNEQFF. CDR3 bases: TGCGCCAGCAGCCAAGTCCTAGCCTCCTACAATGAGCAGTTCTTC.

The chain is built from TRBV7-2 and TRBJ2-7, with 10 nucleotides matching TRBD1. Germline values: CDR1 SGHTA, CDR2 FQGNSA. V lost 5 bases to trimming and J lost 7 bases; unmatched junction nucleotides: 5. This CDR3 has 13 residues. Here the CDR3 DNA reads TGTGCCAGCAGCAGACAGGGGGCGAGAGAGCAGTACTTC. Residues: CASSRQGAREQYF.

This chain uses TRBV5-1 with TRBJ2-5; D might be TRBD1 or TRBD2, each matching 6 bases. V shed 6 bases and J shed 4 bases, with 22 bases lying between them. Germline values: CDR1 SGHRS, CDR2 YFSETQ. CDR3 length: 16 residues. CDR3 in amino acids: CASTLDTSRGAETQYF. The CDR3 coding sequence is TGCGCCAGCACTTTGGATACTTCGAGGGGGGCAGAGACCCAGTACTTC.

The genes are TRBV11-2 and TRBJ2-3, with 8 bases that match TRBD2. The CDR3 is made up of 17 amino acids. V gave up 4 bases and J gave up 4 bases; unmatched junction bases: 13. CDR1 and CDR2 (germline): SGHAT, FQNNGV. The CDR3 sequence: CASSSLPGLDIPDTQYF. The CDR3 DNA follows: TGTGCCAGCAGCTCTCTTCCGGGACTAGATATTCCAGATACGCAGTATTTT.

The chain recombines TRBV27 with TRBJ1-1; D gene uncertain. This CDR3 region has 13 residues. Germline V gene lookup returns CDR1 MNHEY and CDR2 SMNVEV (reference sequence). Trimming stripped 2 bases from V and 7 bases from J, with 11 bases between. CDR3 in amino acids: CASSLAAHFEAFF. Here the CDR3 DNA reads TGTGCCAGCAGTTTAGCGGCACACTTTGAAGCTTTCTTT.

The CDR3 here is CASSNPGIMGTGELFF. CDR3 sequence (DNA): TGTGCCAGCAGCAATCCGGGCATTATGGGCACCGGGGAGCTGTTTTTT. The chain uses TRBV6-5 and TRBJ2-2; D ambiguous. Trimming took off 6 bases at V and 4 bases at J, with 18 bases between the two ends. CDR1 is MNHEY and CDR2 is SVGAGI in the germline V gene. This CDR3 region has 16 residues.

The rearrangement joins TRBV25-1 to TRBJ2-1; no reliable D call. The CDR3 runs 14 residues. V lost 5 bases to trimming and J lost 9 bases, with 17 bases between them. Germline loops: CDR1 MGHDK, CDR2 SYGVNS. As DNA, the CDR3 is TGTGCCAGCAGTTCGTCGGGCGTAGTCCGTGAGCAGTTCTTC. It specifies CASSSSGVVREQFF.

DNA for the CDR3: TGTGCCAGCACCCTGGGGGACAACAATCAGCCCCAGCATTTT. As protein: CASTLGDNNQPQHF. The V call is TRBV28, the J call TRBJ1-5; D is perhaps TRBD1 (6 bases). This CDR3 spans 14 amino acids. CDR1 and CDR2 from the germline V gene are MDHEN and SYDVKM. V lost 7 bases and J lost 3, with 13 bases in between.

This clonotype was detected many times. CDR3 in amino acids: CASSMRVNTEAFF. The CDR3 coding sequence is TGTGCCAGCAGTATGAGGGTGAACACTGAAGCTTTCTTT. The J gene is TRBJ1-1, the V gene TRBV7-8, with D unclear. Trimming took 6 bases from V and 0 from J, leaving 8 bases between them. Germline CDR1 and CDR2: SGHVS and FQNEAQ. This CDR3 spans 13 amino acids.

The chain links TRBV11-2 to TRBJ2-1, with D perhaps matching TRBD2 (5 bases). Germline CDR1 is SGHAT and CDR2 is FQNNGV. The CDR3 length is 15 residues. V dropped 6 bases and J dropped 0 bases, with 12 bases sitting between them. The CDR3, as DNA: TGTGCCAGCAGTTGGCGGAGGAGCTCCTACAATGAGCAGTTCTTC. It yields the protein CASSWRRSSYNEQFF.

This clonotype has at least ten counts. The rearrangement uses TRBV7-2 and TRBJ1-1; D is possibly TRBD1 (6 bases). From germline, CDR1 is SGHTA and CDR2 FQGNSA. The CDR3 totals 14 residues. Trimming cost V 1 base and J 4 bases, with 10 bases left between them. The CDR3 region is CASSLVGGGTEAFF. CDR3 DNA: TGTGCCAGCAGCTTAGTCGGAGGGGGCACTGAAGCTTTCTTT.

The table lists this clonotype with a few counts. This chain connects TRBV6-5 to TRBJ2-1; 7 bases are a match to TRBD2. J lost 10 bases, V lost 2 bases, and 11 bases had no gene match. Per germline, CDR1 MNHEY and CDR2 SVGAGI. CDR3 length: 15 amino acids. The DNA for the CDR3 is TGTGCCAGCAGTTACGAGGGAGGGTCATTTGGGGAGCAGTTCTTC. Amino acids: CASSYEGGSFGEQFF.

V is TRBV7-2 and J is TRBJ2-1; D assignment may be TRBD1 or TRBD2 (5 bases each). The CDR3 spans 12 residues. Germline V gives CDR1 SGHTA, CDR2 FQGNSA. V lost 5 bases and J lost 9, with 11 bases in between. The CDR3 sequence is CASSQYGGEQFF. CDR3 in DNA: TGTGCCAGCAGCCAGTATGGGGGTGAGCAGTTCTTC.

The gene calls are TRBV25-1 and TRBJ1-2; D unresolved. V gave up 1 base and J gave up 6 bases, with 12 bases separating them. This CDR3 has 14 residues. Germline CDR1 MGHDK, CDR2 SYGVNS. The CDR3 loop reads CASSESGLRDGYTF. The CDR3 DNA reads TGTGCCAGCAGTGAATCGGGGTTGAGGGATGGCTACACCTTC.